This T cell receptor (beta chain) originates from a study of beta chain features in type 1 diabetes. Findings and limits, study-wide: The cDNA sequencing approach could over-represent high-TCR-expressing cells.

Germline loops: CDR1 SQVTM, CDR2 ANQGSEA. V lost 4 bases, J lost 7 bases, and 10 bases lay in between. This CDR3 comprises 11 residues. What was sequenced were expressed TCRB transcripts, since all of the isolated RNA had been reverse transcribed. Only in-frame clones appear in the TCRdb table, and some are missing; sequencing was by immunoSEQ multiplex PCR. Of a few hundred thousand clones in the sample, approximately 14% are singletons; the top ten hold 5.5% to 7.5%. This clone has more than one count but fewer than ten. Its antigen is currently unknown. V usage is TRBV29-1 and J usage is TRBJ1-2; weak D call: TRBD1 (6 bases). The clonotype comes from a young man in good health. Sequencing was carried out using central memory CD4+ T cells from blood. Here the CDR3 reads CSVGGASGYTF. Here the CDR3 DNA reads TGCAGCGTTGGGGGGGCGTCTGGCTACACCTTC. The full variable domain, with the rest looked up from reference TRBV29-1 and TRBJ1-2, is SAVISQKPSRDICQRGTSLTIQCQVDSQVTMMFWYRQQPGQSLTLIATANQGSEATYESGFVIDKFPISRPNLTFSTLTVSNMSPEDSSIYLCSVGGASGYTFGSGTRLTVV.